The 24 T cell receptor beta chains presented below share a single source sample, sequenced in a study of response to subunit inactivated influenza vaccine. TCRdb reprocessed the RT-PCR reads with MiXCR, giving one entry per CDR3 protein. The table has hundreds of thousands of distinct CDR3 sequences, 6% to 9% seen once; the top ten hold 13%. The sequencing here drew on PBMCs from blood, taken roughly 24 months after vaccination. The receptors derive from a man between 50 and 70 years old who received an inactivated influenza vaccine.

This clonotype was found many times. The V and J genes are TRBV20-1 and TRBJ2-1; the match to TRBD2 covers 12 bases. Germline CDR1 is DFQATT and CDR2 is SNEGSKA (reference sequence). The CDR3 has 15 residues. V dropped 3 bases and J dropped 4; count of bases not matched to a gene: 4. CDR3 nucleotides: TGCAGTGCTAGCCGGACTAGCGGGACTTACAATGAGCAGTTCTTC. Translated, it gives CSASRTSGTYNEQFF.

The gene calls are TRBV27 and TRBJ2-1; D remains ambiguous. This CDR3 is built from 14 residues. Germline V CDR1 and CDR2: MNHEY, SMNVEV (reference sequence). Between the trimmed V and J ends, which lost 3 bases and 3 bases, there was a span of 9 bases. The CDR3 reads CASSLDVHYNEQFF. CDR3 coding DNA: TGTGCCAGCAGTTTGGATGTCCACTACAATGAGCAGTTCTTC.

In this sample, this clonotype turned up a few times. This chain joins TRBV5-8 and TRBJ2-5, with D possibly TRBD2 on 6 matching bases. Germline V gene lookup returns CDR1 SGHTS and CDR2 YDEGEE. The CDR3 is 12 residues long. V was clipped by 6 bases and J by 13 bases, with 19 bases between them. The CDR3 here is CASNTRRGQSYF. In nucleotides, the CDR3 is TGTGCCAGCAACACGCGGAGGGGTCAGTCGTACTTC.

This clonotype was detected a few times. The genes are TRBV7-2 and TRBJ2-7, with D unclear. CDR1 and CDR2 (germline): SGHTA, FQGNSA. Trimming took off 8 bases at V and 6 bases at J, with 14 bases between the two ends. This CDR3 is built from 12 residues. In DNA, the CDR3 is TGTGCCAGCCAGCTTGGTGTTGGCGAGCAGTACTTC. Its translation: CASQLGVGEQYF. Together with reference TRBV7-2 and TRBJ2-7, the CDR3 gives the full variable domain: GAGVSQSPSNKVTEKGKDVELRCDPISGHTALYWYRQSLGQGLEFLIYFQGNSAPDKSGLPSDRFSAERTGGSVSTLTIQRTQQEDSAVYLCASQLGVGEQYFGPGTRLTVT.

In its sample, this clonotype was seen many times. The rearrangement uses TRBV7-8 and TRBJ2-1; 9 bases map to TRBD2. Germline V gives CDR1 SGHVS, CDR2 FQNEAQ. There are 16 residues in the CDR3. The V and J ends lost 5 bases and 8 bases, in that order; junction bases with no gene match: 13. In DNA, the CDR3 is TGTGCCAGCAGCCCTAGGCTACAGCGGGGGGTCGATGAGCAGTTCTTC. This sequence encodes CASSPRLQRGVDEQFF.

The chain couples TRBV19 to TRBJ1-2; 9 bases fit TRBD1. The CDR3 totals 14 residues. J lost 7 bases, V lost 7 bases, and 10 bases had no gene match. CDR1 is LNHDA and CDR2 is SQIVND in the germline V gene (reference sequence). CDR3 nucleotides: TGTGCCAGTAATGGACAGGGGTTATTGTCTGGCTACACCTTC. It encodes CASNGQGLLSGYTF.

The CDR3 DNA is TGCAGTGCTAGACGGAGTAGCGGGGGGGCCAACAATGAGCAGTTCTTC. It specifies CSARRSSGGANNEQFF. The chain links TRBV20-1 to TRBJ2-1; 11 positions match TRBD2. This CDR3 is 16 amino acids long. Per germline, CDR1 DFQATT and CDR2 SNEGSKA (reference sequence). V gave up 2 bases and J gave up 5 bases; unmatched junction bases: 8.

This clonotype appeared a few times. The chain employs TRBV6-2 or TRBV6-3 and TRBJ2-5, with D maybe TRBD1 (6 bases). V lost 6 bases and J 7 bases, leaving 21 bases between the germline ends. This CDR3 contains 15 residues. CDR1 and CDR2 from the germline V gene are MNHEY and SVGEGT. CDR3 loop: CASRLMTGSTGTQYF. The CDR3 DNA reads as TGTGCCAGCAGGTTAATGACAGGTAGCACGGGGACCCAGTACTTC.

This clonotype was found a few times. The CDR3 region has the DNA TGCAGCCCCCTAGGTCCCGCTCTGGGGAACACTGAAGCTTTCTTT. It specifies CSPLGPALGNTEAFF. This chain joins TRBV29-1 and TRBJ1-1; no firm D call. The CDR3 is 15 amino acids. Per the germline V gene, CDR1 is SQVTM and CDR2 is ANQGSEA. Deletions cut 8 bases from V and 1 base from J, with 20 bases between.

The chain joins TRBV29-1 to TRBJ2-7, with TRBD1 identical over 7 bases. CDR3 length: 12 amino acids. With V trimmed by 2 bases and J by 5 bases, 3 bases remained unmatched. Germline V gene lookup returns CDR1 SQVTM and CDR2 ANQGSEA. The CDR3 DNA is TGCAGCGTTGAACAGGGGGAAAACGAGCAGTACTTC. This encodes CSVEQGENEQYF.

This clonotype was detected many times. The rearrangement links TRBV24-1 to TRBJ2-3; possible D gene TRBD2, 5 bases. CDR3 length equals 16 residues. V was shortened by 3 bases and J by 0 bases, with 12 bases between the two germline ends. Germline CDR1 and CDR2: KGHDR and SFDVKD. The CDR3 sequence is CATSDPGRTSTDTQYF. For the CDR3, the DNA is TGTGCCACCAGTGATCCCGGACGGACTAGCACAGATACGCAGTATTTT.

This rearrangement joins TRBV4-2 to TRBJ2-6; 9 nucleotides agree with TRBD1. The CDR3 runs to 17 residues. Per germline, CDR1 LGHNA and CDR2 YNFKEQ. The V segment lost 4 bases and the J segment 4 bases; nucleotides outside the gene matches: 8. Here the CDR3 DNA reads TGTGCCAGCAGCCTATCAGGACAGGGGTCCGGGGCCAACGTCCTGACTTTC. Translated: CASSLSGQGSGANVLTF.

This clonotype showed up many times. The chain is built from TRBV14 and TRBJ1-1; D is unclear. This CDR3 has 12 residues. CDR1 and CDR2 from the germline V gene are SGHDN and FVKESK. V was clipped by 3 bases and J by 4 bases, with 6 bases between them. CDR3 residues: CASSHLGTEAFF. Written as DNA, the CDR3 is TGTGCCAGCAGCCACTTAGGCACTGAAGCTTTCTTT.

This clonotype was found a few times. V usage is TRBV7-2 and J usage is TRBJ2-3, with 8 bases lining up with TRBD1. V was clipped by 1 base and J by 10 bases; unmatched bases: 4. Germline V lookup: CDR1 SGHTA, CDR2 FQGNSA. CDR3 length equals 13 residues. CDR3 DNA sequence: TGTGCCAGCAGCTTAGACAGGGGGAGGTCGCAGTATTTT. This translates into CASSLDRGRSQYF.

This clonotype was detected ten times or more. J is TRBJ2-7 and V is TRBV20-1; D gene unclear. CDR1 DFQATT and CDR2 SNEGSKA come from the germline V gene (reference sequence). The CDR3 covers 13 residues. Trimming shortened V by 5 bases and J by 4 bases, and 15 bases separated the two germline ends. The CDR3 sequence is CSAVSGGEYEQYF. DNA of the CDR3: TGCAGTGCTGTCTCGGGCGGAGAGTACGAGCAGTACTTC.

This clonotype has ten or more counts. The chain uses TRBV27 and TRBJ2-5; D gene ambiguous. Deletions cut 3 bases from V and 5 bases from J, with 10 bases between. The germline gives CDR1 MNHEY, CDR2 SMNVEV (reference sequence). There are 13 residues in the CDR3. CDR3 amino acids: CASSFGRTETQYF. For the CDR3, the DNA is TGTGCCAGCAGTTTCGGGCGAACGGAGACCCAGTACTTC.

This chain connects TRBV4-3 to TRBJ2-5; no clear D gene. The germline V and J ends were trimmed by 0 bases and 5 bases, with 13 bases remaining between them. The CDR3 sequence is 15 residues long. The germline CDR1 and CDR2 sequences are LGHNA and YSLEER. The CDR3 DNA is TGCGCCAGCAGCCAAGATTACCCGACGCGCGAGACCCAGTACTTC. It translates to CASSQDYPTRETQYF.

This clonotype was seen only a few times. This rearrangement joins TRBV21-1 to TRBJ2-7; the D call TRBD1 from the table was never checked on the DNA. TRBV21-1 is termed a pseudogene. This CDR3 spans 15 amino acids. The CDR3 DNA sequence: TGTGCCAGCAGCAAAGTATGGGACGGAGACTACGAGCAGTACTTC. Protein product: CASSKVWDGDYEQYF.

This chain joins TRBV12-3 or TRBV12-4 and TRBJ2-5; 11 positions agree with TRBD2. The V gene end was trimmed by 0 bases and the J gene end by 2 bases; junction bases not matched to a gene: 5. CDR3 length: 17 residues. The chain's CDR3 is CASSLAGLAGGQETQYF. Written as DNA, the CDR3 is TGTGCCAGCAGTTTAGCGGGGCTAGCGGGGGGACAAGAGACCCAGTACTTC.

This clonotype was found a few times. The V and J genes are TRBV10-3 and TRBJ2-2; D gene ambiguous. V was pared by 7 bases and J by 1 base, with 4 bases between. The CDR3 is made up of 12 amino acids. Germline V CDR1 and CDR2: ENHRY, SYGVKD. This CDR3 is CAITLNTGELFF. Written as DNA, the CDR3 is TGTGCCATCACCCTGAACACCGGGGAGCTGTTTTTT.

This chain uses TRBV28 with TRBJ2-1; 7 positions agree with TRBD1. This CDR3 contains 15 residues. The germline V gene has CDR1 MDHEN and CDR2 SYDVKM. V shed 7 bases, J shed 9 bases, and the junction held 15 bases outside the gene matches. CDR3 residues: CASTSSIQGNVEQFF. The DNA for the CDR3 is TGTGCCAGCACCTCAAGTATACAGGGGAATGTTGAGCAGTTCTTC. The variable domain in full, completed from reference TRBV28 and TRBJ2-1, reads DVKVTQSSRYLVKRTGEKVFLECVQDMDHENMFWYRQDPGLGLRLIYFSYDVKMKEKGDIPEGYSVSREKKERFSLILESASTNQTSMYLCASTSSIQGNVEQFFGPGTRLTVL.

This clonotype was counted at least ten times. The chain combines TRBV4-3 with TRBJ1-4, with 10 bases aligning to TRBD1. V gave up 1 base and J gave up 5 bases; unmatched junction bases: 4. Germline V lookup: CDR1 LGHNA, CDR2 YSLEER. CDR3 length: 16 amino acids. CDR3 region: CASSQALDRGNEKLFF. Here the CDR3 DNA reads TGCGCCAGCAGCCAAGCCCTGGACAGGGGGAATGAAAAACTGTTTTTT.

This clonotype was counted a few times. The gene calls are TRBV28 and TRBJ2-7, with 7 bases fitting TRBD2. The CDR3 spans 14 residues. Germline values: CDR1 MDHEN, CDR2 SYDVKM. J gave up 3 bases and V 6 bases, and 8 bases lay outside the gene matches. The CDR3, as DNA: TGTGCCAGCAGGGCAAGCGGGGATTACTACGAGCAGTACTTC. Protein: CASRASGDYYEQYF.

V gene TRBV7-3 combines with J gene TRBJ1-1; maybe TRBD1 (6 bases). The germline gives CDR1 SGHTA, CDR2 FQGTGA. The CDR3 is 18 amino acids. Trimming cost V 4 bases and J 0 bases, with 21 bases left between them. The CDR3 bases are TGTGCCAGCAGCTCCACTGGGGGCAGGGCAACCATGAACACTGAAGCTTTCTTT. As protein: CASSSTGGRATMNTEAFF.